Here is one T cell receptor (beta chain) with its context. Its matching antigen is unknown. The sample comes from a study of cytomegalovirus exposure and HLA in healthy donors. Study-level findings and limits: The records held CMV serostatus as the only immune exposure information.

CDR3 length: 15 amino acids. Per the germline V gene, CDR1 is LNHDA and CDR2 is SQIVND (reference sequence). The germline V and J ends were trimmed by 5 bases and 0 bases, with 10 bases remaining between them. Both 60 Vbeta primers and 13 Jbeta primers went into the PCR. In the study's own analysis: Per a later analysis, the number of unique TCR beta chains was roughly 83 million, of which about 10 million were shared. The data were produced by immunoSEQ multiplex PCR, yet TCRdb's version contains in-frame clones alone and is incomplete. Clone size and the V and J calls come from that table; the DNA yielded D and trimming. The sample gives 150,000 to 200,000 clones, more than 75% of which show up once; 14% is in the top ten. All the people who gave samples were healthy bone marrow donors.

The TCR sequence derives from a woman aged 25 to 45 in good health and CMV-seropositive. Sequenced sample: PBMCs. The J gene is TRBJ1-4, the V gene TRBV19; D might be TRBD1 (5 bases). As DNA, the CDR3 is TGTGCCAGTAGTCCCGGGGGGGCAACTAATGAAAAACTGTTTTTT. Protein sequence: CASSPGGATNEKLFF.